The 14 T cell receptor beta chains listed next were all sequenced from one sample in a study of regulatory and conventional T cells in RAG deficiency. Conventional CD4+ T cells were sorted from blood as CD25-low CD127-high cells. Measured with immunoSEQ multiplex PCR; TCRdb has only the in-frame clones, and not every one. This sample has roughly 34,000 clones, with 60% to 85% found just once. These sequences were also reported in another study, on regulatory T cells. That paper notes: The primer mix had 52 TRBV and 13 TRBJ primers.

Sequencing input: CD4+ effector T cells sorted from blood. These receptors all come from a human donor in good health.

The V gene is TRBV7-3, the J gene TRBJ1-2, with D possibly TRBD1 on 6 matching bases. The CDR3 has 16 residues. Germline V gene sequence: CDR1 SGHTA, CDR2 FQGTGA. V shed 5 bases and J shed 4 bases, with 20 bases lying between them. CDR3 sequence reads: CASSPGGARLSYGYTF. CDR3 bases: TGTGCCAGCAGCCCCGGGGGGGCGCGATTGAGCTATGGCTACACCTTC.

J is TRBJ1-1 and V is TRBV30; TRBD1 is a possible D gene (5 bases). V was shortened by 3 bases and J by 4 bases, with 15 bases between the two germline ends. Germline CDR1 is GTSNPN and CDR2 is SVGIG (reference sequence). CDR3 length: 14 residues. The CDR3 DNA reads as TGTGCCTGGAGCTCCTGGCAGGGAGGCACTGAAGCTTTCTTT. This sequence encodes CAWSSWQGGTEAFF.

The V gene is TRBV2, the J gene TRBJ2-2; D may match TRBD1 or TRBD2 (6 bases each). The CDR3 totals 14 residues. V dropped 3 bases and J dropped 7 bases, with 12 bases sitting between them. Germline assignment: CDR1 SNHLY and CDR2 FYNNEI. CDR3 residues: CASSDPGAVGELFF. For the CDR3, the DNA is TGTGCCAGCAGTGATCCGGGGGCGGTCGGGGAGCTGTTTTTT.

The genes are TRBV6-1 and TRBJ1-5; D remains ambiguous. The germline V gene has CDR1 MNHNS and CDR2 SASEGT. The CDR3 spans 15 residues. Trimming cost V 1 base and J 2 bases, with 9 bases left between them. The CDR3 DNA sequence: TGTGCCAGCAGTGAAGGGCGTGGGGGCAATCAGCCCCAGCATTTT. It codes for CASSEGRGGNQPQHF.

The table lists this clone with a few counts. The rearrangement links TRBV5-1 to TRBJ1-3, with 7 positions matching TRBD1. With 3 bases clipped from V and 7 bases from J, the junction kept 7 bases outside the gene matches. Germline CDR1 and CDR2: SGHRS and YFSETQ. The CDR3 consists of 14 residues. The CDR3 spells CASSWGTEWNTIYF. In DNA form, the CDR3 reads TGCGCCAGCAGCTGGGGGACAGAATGGAACACCATATATTTT.

A single count supports this clone. J is TRBJ2-5 and V is TRBV11-2; 7 bases align to TRBD2. In germline, CDR1 is SGHAT, CDR2 FQNNGV. The CDR3 sequence is 13 residues long. Trimming cost V 5 bases and J 5 bases; bases outside gene matches: 5. Here the CDR3 DNA reads TGTGCCAGCAGCGTCGGACTAGGGGAGACCCAGTACTTC. Its protein is CASSVGLGETQYF.

The chain combines TRBV5-1 with TRBJ1-6; the match to TRBD1 covers 8 bases. After removal of 2 bases from V and 5 bases from J, the junction contained 0 bases not matched to a gene. CDR1 and CDR2 from the germline V gene are SGHRS and YFSETQ. The CDR3 runs to 14 residues. The CDR3 sequence: CASSLQGDNSPLHF. In DNA form, the CDR3 reads TGCGCCAGCAGCTTACAGGGGGATAATTCACCCCTCCACTTT. The full variable domain, its missing parts supplied by reference TRBV5-1 and TRBJ1-6, is KAGVTQTPRYLIKTRGQQVTLSCSPISGHRSVSWYQQTPGQGLQFLFEYFSETQRNKGNFPGRFSGRQFSNSRSEMNVSTLELGDSALYLCASSLQGDNSPLHFGNGTRLTVT.

V usage is TRBV21-1 and J usage is TRBJ1-5; the table's TRBD1 call for D was not verified on the DNA. TRBV21-1 is a pseudogene. The CDR3 has 18 amino acids. In DNA form, the CDR3 reads TGTGCCAGACTTGGTACAGGGGGTATCACCATTAGCAATCAGCCCCAGCATTTT. It codes for CARLGTGGITISNQPQHF.

The rearrangement links TRBV19 to TRBJ1-1; D remains ambiguous. Looked up from germline, CDR1 is LNHDA and CDR2 is SQIVND (reference sequence). The length of the CDR3 is 15 residues. V was trimmed by 7 bases and J by 5 bases, leaving 20 bases between them. Here the CDR3 reads CASTYLVKARTEAFF. CDR3 DNA sequence: TGTGCCAGTACGTACCTCGTTAAGGCGAGGACTGAAGCTTTCTTT.

The rearrangement uses TRBV7-9 and TRBJ1-5; D not certain. The germline CDR1 and CDR2 sequences are SEHNR and FQNEAQ (reference sequence). The CDR3 is 19 amino acids. V lost 1 base, J lost 1 base, and 20 bases lay in between. DNA for the CDR3: TGTGCCAGCAGCTTAGGCTCAAGTTTAGGTCCGATGAGCAATCAGCCCCAGCATTTT. This translates into CASSLGSSLGPMSNQPQHF. Drawing the rest from reference TRBV7-9 and TRBJ1-5, the complete variable domain is DTGVSQNPRHKITKRGQNVTFRCDPISEHNRLYWYRQTLGQGPEFLTYFQNEAQLEKSRLLSDRFSAERPKGSFSTLEIQRTEQGDSAMYLCASSLGSSLGPMSNQPQHFGDGTRLSIL.

This clone showed up just once. For the CDR3, the DNA is TGTGCCAGTAGTATAGCCGGGTCTCGATTACGCGGTGAAAAACTGTTTTTT. Translated: CASSIAGSRLRGEKLFF. The rearrangement links TRBV19 to TRBJ1-4; D gene uncertain. The length of the CDR3 is 17 residues. Germline V CDR1 and CDR2: LNHDA, SQIVND (reference sequence). Between the trimmed V and J ends, which lost 1 base and 7 bases, there was a span of 19 bases.

The rearrangement joins TRBV25-1 to TRBJ1-3; D ambiguous. Germline CDR1 is MGHDK and CDR2 is SYGVNS. V lost 2 bases and J 2 bases, leaving 7 bases between the germline ends. This CDR3 is 14 amino acids long. In DNA form, the CDR3 reads TGTGCCAGCAGTGAACTAAAGGCTGGAAACACCATATATTTT. Residues: CASSELKAGNTIYF.

The CDR3 nucleotides are TGCGCCAGTCATGGGGGAAGGGCCGATAATTCACCCCTCCACTTT. Translating it yields CASHGGRADNSPLHF. The J gene is TRBJ1-6, the V gene TRBV4-1, with D maybe TRBD1 (5 bases). The length of the CDR3 is 15 residues. Germline V gene sequence: CDR1 MGHRA, CDR2 YSYEKL. V was shortened by 9 bases and J by 5 bases, with 17 bases between the two germline ends.

The chain is built from TRBV5-1 and TRBJ2-3; 8 bases align to TRBD1. This CDR3 is built from 17 residues. The germline CDR1 and CDR2 sequences are SGHRS and YFSETQ. V dropped 4 bases and J dropped 2; count of bases not matched to a gene: 12. The CDR3 region has the DNA TGCGCCAGCAGCGGTGAGGTCCGGGACAGGTCCACAGATACGCAGTATTTT. It specifies CASSGEVRDRSTDTQYF.